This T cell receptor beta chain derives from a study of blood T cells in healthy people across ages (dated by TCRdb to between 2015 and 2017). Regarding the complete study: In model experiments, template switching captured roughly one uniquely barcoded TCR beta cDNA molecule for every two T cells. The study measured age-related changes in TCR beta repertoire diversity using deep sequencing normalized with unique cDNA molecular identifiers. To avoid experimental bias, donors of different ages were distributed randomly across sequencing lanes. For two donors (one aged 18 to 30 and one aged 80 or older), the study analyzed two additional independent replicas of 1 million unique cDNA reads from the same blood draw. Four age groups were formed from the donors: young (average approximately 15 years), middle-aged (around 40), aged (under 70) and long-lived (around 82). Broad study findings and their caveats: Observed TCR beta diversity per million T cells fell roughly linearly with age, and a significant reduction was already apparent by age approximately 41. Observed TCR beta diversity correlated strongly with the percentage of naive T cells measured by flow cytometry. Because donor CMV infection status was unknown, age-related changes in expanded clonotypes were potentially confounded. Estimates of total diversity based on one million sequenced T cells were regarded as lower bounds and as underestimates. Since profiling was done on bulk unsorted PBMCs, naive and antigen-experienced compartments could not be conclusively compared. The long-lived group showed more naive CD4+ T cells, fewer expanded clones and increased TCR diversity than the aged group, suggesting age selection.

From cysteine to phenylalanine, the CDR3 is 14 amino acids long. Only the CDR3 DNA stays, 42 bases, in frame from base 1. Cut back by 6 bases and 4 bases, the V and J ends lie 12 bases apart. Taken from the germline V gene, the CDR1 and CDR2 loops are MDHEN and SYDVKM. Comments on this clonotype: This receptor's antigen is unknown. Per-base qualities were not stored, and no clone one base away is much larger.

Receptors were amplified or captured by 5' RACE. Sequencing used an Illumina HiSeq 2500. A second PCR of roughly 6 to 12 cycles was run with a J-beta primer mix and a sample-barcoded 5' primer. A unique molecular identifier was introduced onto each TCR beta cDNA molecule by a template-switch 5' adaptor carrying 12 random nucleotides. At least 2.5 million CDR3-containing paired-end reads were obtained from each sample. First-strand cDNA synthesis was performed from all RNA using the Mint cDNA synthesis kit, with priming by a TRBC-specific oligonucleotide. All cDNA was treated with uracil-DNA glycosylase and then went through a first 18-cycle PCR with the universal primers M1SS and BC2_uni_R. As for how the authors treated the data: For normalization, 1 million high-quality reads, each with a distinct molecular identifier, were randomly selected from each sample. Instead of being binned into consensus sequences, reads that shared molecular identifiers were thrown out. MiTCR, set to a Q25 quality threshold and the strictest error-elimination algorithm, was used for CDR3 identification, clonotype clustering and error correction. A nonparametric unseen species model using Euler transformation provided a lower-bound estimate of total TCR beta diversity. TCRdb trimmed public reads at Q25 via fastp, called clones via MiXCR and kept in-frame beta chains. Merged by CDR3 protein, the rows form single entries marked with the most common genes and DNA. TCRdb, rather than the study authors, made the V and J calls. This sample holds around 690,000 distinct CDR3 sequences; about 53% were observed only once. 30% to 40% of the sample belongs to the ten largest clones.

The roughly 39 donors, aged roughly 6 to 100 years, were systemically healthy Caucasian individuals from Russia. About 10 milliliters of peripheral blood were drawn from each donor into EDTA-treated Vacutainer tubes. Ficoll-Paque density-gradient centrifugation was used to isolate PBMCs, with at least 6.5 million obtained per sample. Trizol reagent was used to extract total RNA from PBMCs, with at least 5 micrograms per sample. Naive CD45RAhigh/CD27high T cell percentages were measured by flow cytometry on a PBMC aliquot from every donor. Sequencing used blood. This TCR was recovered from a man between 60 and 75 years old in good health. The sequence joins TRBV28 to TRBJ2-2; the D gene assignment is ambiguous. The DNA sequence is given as TGTGCCAGCAGGAAGACCGCGAGCACCGGGGAGCTGTTTTTT. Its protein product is CASRKTASTGELFF.